This T cell receptor (beta chain) was captured by sequencing in a study of cytomegalovirus exposure and HLA in healthy donors. About this clone itself: Its antigen is not known.

Researchers ran the PCR with 60 Vbeta and 13 Jbeta primers. Only in-frame clones appear in the TCRdb table, and some are missing; sequencing was by immunoSEQ multiplex PCR. The sample lists about 100,000 clones; roughly four fifths were seen once. Germline CDR1 and CDR2: MGHRA and YSYEKL. This CDR3 comprises 14 residues. V gave up 2 bases and J gave up 0 bases, with 5 bases separating them. Findings of the study overall: Productive rates of about 87% or about 30% were seen for most TCR beta V segments in an earlier analysis. Solely CMV serostatus was available to characterize immune exposure. The likely origin of a cluster of highly shared sequence variants was a sequencing artifact. Both high specificity and high sensitivity reportedly marked the classifier's diagnosis of cytomegalovirus status.

The receptor's source is a man in his forties or fifties in good health and CMV-seronegative. The rearrangement uses TRBV4-1 and TRBJ1-3; unclear D gene. Material: PBMCs. CDR3 nucleotide sequence: TGCGCCAGCAGCCAACCGAGCTCTGGAAACACCATATATTTT. It codes for CASSQPSSGNTIYF.